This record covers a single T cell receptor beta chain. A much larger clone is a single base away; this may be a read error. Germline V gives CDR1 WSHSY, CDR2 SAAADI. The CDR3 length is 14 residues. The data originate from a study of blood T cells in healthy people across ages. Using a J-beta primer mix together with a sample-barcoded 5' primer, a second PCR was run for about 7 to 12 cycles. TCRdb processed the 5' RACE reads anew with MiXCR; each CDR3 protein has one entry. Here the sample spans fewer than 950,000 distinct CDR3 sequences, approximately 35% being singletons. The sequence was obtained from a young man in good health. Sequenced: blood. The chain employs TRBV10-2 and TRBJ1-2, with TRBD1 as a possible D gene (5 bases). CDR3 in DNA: TGCGCCAGCAGTGATCGTGACAGCCCCTATGGCCACACCTTC. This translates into CASSDRDSPYGHTF.